The T cell receptor (beta chain) under discussion was sequenced for a study of blood T cell repertoires in COVID-19. For the study at large: Samples representing acute and convalescent COVID-19 were sourced from the United States, Italy and Spain. PBMCs, B-cell-depleted T cells, or T cells were the source of the cDNA or gDNA that made up the material.

As processed by the authors: Amplifying reference gene primers gave estimates of nucleated cell counts. Only in-frame clones appear in the TCRdb table, and some are missing; sequencing was by immunoSEQ multiplex PCR. V, J and clone size are taken as reported in that table, and D and trimming were inferred from the DNA itself. The sample includes about 360,000 clones, 86% seen only once; the top ten take around 7.4%. The CDR3 contains 15 residues. V trimming: 6 bases; J trimming: 3 bases; junction bases outside the gene matches: 5. Per germline, CDR1 LGHNA and CDR2 YNFKEQ. Followed longitudinally, the Seattle patients had been enrolled during active infection.

The sequence came from a woman in her sixties or seventies with COVID-19, enrolled during active disease. This sequence joins TRBV4-2 and TRBJ2-3; TRBD1 matches at 11 bases. Sequencing was performed on peripheral blood. The CDR3 protein is CASSRGQGATDTQYF. DNA of the CDR3: TGTGCCAGCAGTCGCGGACAGGGGGCGACAGATACGCAGTATTTT.